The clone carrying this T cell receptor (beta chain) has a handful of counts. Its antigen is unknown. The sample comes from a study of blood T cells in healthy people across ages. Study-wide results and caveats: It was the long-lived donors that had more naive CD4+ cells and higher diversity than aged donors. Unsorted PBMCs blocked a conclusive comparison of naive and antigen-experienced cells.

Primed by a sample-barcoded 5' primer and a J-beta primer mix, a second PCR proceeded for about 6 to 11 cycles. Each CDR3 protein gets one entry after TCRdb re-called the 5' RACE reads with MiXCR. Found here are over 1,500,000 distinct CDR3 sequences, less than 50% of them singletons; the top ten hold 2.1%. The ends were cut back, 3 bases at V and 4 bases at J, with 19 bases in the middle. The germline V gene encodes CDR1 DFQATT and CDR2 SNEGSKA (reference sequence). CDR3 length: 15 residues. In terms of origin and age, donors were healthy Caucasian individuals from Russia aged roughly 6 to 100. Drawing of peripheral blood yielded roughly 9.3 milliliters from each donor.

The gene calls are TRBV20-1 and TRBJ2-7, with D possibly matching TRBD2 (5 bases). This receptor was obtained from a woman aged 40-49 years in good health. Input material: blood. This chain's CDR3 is CSASLGNGGGYEQYF. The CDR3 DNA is TGCAGTGCTAGCCTCGGGAACGGCGGTGGATACGAGCAGTACTTC.